This entry lists 17 T cell receptor beta chains sequenced from one sample in a study of human T cells and chemical hapten exposure. Indicated time point: patch test 1, 2 weeks after DPC sensitization. Treatment denoted: therapeutic diphenylcyclopropenone sensitization with weekly scalp DPC. Each CDR3 protein gets one entry after TCRdb re-called the RACE reads with MiXCR. Among 300,000 to 450,000 distinct CDR3 sequences, 4% to 5.5% were seen once, and the ten largest hold under 2.5%. Sample: whole blood, taken in connection with sensitization to the hapten diphenylcyclopropenone (DPC). The receptors stem from a woman aged 45-65 years with alopecia areata. Some clones in this sample may be carry-over from other donors' samples.

The DNA for the CDR3 is TGTGCCATCAGTGAGCTATCGCTTTCCGGCACAGATACGCAGTATTTT. Its protein is CAISELSLSGTDTQYF. The rearrangement uses TRBV10-3 and TRBJ2-3; no clear D gene. Germline values: CDR1 ENHRY, CDR2 SYGVKD. Trimming stripped 2 bases from V and 1 base from J, with 13 bases between. The CDR3 extends over 16 amino acids.

The CDR3 here is CASSQRGGNQPQHF. The CDR3 DNA is TGCGCCAGCAGCCAGAGAGGGGGCAATCAGCCCCAGCATTTT. The chain combines TRBV4-3 with TRBJ1-5; the D gene is possibly TRBD1 (5 bases). The CDR3 runs 14 residues. Between the trimmed V and J ends, which lost 3 bases and 2 bases, there was a span of 8 bases. Germline V gene data show CDR1 as LGHNA and CDR2 as YSLEER.

The gene calls are TRBV27 and TRBJ1-5, with no clear D. Germline V gene lookup returns CDR1 MNHEY and CDR2 SMNVEV (reference sequence). V lost 3 bases, J lost 4 bases, and 10 bases lay in between. The CDR3 extends over 14 amino acids. CDR3 nucleotides: TGTGCCAGCAGTTTTCATGGAGGAAATCAGCCCCAGCATTTT. Its protein product is CASSFHGGNQPQHF.

This clonotype was seen ten or more times. The V and J genes are TRBV2 and TRBJ2-7; D not resolved. Per germline, CDR1 SNHLY and CDR2 FYNNEI. V dropped 6 bases and J dropped 2 bases, with 11 bases sitting between them. The CDR3 is 13 residues long. In DNA, the CDR3 is TGTGCCAGCAGCGTAAGCAGAACCTACGAGCAGTACTTC. Protein sequence: CASSVSRTYEQYF.

This clonotype was counted ten times or more. V is TRBV20-1 and J is TRBJ1-1; TRBD1 aligns across 7 bases. Losses at the gene ends were 6 bases for V and 7 bases for J; bases not matched to a gene: 8. Per the germline V gene, CDR1 is DFQATT and CDR2 is SNEGSKA (reference sequence). The CDR3 loop spans 12 amino acids. In DNA form, the CDR3 reads TGCAGTGCCGCAGGGACAGAGATTGAAGCTTTCTTT. Protein product: CSAAGTEIEAFF.

This clonotype occurred many times. The V gene is TRBV6-5, the J gene TRBJ2-5, with TRBD2 as a possible D gene (5 bases). Germline V lookup: CDR1 MNHEY, CDR2 SVGAGI. This CDR3 is built from 16 residues. V shed 4 bases and J shed 3 bases, with 18 bases lying between them. The DNA of the CDR3 is TGTGCCAGCAGTTCTGTACGGGCCTCGGGGAAAGAGACCCAGTACTTC. The encoded protein is CASSSVRASGKETQYF.

The chain carries TRBV12-3 or TRBV12-4 and TRBJ2-1, with 10 bases lining up with TRBD2. The CDR3 runs 15 residues. Trimming cost V 5 bases and J 4 bases; bases outside gene matches: 5. CDR3 nucleotide sequence: TGTGCCAGCAGTATCGCTAGCGGGGGTTACAATGAGCAGTTCTTC. It encodes CASSIASGGYNEQFF.

This clonotype was observed many times. J is TRBJ2-2 and V is TRBV25-1; D not resolved. The CDR3 length is 14 residues. The germline gives CDR1 MGHDK, CDR2 SYGVNS. V shed 3 bases and J shed 6 bases, with 11 bases lying between them. The CDR3 protein is CASSDLMVAGELFF. The CDR3 bases are TGTGCCAGCAGTGATCTCATGGTGGCCGGGGAGCTGTTTTTT.

In this sample, this clonotype turned up a few times. The chain combines TRBV9 with TRBJ2-5, with a possible D match to TRBD2 (5 bases). V gave up 2 bases and J gave up 5 bases, with 10 bases separating them. Looked up from germline, CDR1 is SGDLS and CDR2 is YYNGEE. This CDR3 has 13 residues. The CDR3 here is CASSVGAKETQYF. Here the CDR3 DNA reads TGTGCCAGCAGCGTGGGAGCGAAGGAGACCCAGTACTTC.

This clonotype has ten or more counts. For the CDR3, the DNA is TGTGCCAGCAGCTTAGCAGGGGGGGTGTGGAGCAATCAGCCCCAGCATTTT. Translating gives CASSLAGGVWSNQPQHF. V usage is TRBV7-2 and J usage is TRBJ1-5; perhaps TRBD1 as D (6 bases). CDR1 is SGHTA, CDR2 FQGNSA, per germline. Trimming took off 0 bases at V and 1 base at J, with 13 bases between the two ends. The CDR3 spans 17 residues.

This clonotype was found many times. The gene calls are TRBV29-1 and TRBJ1-1; D remains ambiguous. The germline V gene encodes CDR1 SQVTM and CDR2 ANQGSEA. V was cut by 2 bases and J by 6 bases, with 19 bases left in between. This CDR3 region has 15 residues. CDR3 nucleotide sequence: TGCAGCGTTGAATCGGACTTAGGGCGACTGGCTGAAGCTTTCTTT. Protein product: CSVESDLGRLAEAFF.

This clonotype was seen many times. The rearrangement joins TRBV7-9 to TRBJ1-1; no reliable D call. The CDR3 length is 10 residues. Trimming stripped 2 bases from V and 6 bases from J, with 1 base between. Germline V lookup: CDR1 SEHNR, CDR2 FQNEAQ (reference sequence). The CDR3, as DNA: TGTGCCAGCAGCTTATCTGAAGCTTTCTTT. This encodes CASSLSEAFF.

This clonotype was observed a few times. V and J are TRBV30 and TRBJ2-7; D tentatively fits TRBD1 or TRBD2 (5 bases each). This CDR3 is built from 12 residues. Germline V CDR1 and CDR2: GTSNPN, SVGIG (reference sequence). V was cut by 0 bases and J by 9 bases, with 12 bases left in between. CDR3 loop: CAWSVGRGRQYF. CDR3 bases: TGTGCCTGGAGTGTTGGTCGGGGCCGGCAGTACTTC.

The sample holds many counts of this clonotype. The chain links TRBV5-1 to TRBJ1-4, with 8 bases matching TRBD1. The CDR3 contains 14 residues. Trimming cost V 2 bases and J 7 bases; bases outside gene matches: 4. The germline V gene encodes CDR1 SGHRS and CDR2 YFSETQ. The CDR3 reads CASSFRGQGEKLFF. The CDR3 region has the DNA TGCGCCAGCAGCTTCAGGGGGCAGGGTGAAAAACTGTTTTTT.

This clonotype has just a few counts. This chain links TRBV6-2 or TRBV6-3 with TRBJ1-1; D is ambiguous. The V gene's germline CDR1 is MNHEY and CDR2 SVGEGT. The CDR3 length is 13 residues. Trimming pared 0 bases from V and 3 bases from J, leaving 5 bases between. The CDR3 sequence: CASSYSPYTEAFF. Written as DNA, the CDR3 is TGTGCCAGCAGTTACTCCCCCTACACTGAAGCTTTCTTT.

This clonotype was observed many times. This rearrangement joins TRBV28 to TRBJ2-6; D unclear. V dropped 8 bases and J dropped 0 bases, with 8 bases sitting between them. Germline loops: CDR1 MDHEN, CDR2 SYDVKM. CDR3 length: 14 residues. For the CDR3, the DNA is TGTGCCAGCGGGCCTGTCTCTGGGGCCAACGTCCTGACTTTC. It translates to CASGPVSGANVLTF.

The chain carries TRBV5-1 and TRBJ1-1; tentative D call: TRBD1 (5 bases). Germline-derived CDR1 and CDR2 are SGHRS and YFSETQ. The length of the CDR3 is 15 residues. V lost 4 bases and J lost 0, with 13 bases in between. CDR3 loop: CASSHGHGVNTEAFF. DNA for the CDR3: TGCGCCAGCAGCCATGGACATGGAGTGAACACTGAAGCTTTCTTT.